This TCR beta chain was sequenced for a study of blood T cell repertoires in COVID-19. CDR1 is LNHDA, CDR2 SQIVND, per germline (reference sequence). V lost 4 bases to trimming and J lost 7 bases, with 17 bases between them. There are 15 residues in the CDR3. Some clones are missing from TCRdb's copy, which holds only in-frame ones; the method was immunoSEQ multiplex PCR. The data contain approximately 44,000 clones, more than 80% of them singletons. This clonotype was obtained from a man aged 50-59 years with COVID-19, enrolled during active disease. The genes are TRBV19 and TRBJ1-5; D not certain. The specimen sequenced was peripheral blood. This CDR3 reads CASSRGSVRGQPQHF. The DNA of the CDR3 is TGTGCCAGTAGTAGGGGTAGCGTTCGCGGACAGCCCCAGCATTTT.